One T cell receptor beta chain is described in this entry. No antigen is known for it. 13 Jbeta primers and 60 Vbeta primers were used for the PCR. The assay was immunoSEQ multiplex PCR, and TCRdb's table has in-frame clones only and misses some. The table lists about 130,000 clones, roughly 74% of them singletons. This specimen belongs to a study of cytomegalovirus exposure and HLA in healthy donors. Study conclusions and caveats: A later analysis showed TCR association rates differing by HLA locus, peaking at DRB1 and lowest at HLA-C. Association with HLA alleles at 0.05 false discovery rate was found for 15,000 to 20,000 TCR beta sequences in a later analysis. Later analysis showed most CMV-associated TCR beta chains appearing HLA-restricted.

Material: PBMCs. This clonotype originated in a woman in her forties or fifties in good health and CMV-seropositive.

CDR3 nucleotides: TGTGCCAGCAGCCGAGGACCGTTTGCGGGGGTAGACTATGGCTACACCTTC. It specifies CASSRGPFAGVDYGYTF. The chain carries TRBV11-2 and TRBJ1-2, with TRBD1 as a possible D gene (5 bases). V gave up 5 bases and J gave up 3 bases, with 22 bases separating them. Germline assignment: CDR1 SGHAT and CDR2 FQNNGV. This CDR3 contains 17 residues.